Below, one TCR beta chain is given with its context. Its cognate antigen is unknown. The data originate from a study of lymphopenia after photon versus proton radiotherapy. Between the trimmed V and J ends, which lost 2 bases and 3 bases, there was a span of 10 bases. CDR3 length equals 14 residues. The germline V gene has CDR1 SGHNT and CDR2 YENEEA. Using immunoSEQ multiplex PCR, the repertoire was profiled, and TCRdb retains in-frame clones only, with some absent. The table lists 60,000 or so clones, about nine tenths of them singletons. The study's findings and limits: Under photons, naive T cells and diversity fell while effector/memory populations rose. Only patients who died were analyzed for survival; proton advantage is unproven. Oligoclonal CD8+ Temra expansion after nadir drove photon patients' diversity drop.

The origin of this receptor is an elderly man with esophageal cancer. V is TRBV11-3 and J is TRBJ1-1; weak D call: TRBD1 (5 bases). The sample in question was peripheral blood, obtained from a patient treated with proton-based radiotherapy. In DNA, the CDR3 is TGTGCCAGCAGCTTAAATGGGGGGGACACTGAAGCTTTCTTT. It codes for CASSLNGGDTEAFF.